These 16 T cell receptor beta chains were all obtained from the same sample, sequenced in a study of graft-versus-host responses after intestinal transplantation. The protocol was immunoSEQ multiplex PCR, while the TCRdb copy is restricted to in-frame clones and leaves out a portion. This sample has nearly 100,000 clones; approximately 92% occur once, and the top ten carry around 15%. The specimen was PBMCs, collected roughly 410 days after intestinal transplant. These receptors all stem from a human patient who received an intestinal transplant, so some T cells may come from the graft donor.

This CDR3 is CASSHLTGVPYEQYF. The CDR3 coding sequence is TGTGCCAGCAGCCATCTTACAGGGGTTCCCTACGAGCAGTACTTC. This chain uses TRBV6-1 with TRBJ2-7, with 7 positions matching TRBD1. Germline lookup yields CDR1 MNHNS and CDR2 SASEGT. This CDR3 has 15 amino acids. V lost 6 bases and J lost 2; bases outside the gene matches: 10.

This chain connects TRBV29-1 to TRBJ1-2, with D tentatively TRBD1 (6 bases). The germline CDR1 and CDR2 sequences are SQVTM and ANQGSEA. This CDR3 is 14 amino acids long. V lost 3 bases and J lost 8, with 19 bases in between. CDR3 in DNA: TGCAGCGTTGAGCCGGGCCACCGTACAGGGGGCTACACCTTC. Encoded protein: CSVEPGHRTGGYTF.

Of note for this clone: Sequence at one end of the junction differs from germline and may be a read error. DNA of the CDR3: TGTGCCAGCTCTCGCCCCGGAGAAGAGGCCCAGTACTTC. The encoded protein is CASSRPGEEAQYF. V is TRBV18 and J is TRBJ2-5; D gene ambiguous. Per the germline V gene, CDR1 is KGHSH and CDR2 is LQKENI. The CDR3 is made up of 13 amino acids.

J is TRBJ1-1 and V is TRBV5-8; 8 positions agree with TRBD1. CDR1 and CDR2 (germline): SGHTS, YDEGEE. V trimming: 0 bases; J trimming: 2 bases; junction bases outside the gene matches: 9. This CDR3 spans 17 amino acids. The CDR3 DNA reads as TGTGCCAGCAGCTTGGGGTGGACAGGGTGGGAAAACACTGAAGCTTTCTTT. Protein: CASSLGWTGWENTEAFF.

This chain joins TRBV11-2 and TRBJ2-2; no clear D gene. Germline V gene data show CDR1 as SGHAT and CDR2 as FQNNGV. V was shortened by 5 bases and J by 7 bases, with 17 bases between the two germline ends. There are 15 residues in the CDR3. The CDR3 protein is CASSPSRATGGELFF. For the CDR3, the DNA is TGTGCCAGCAGCCCCAGTCGGGCGACCGGCGGGGAGCTGTTTTTT.

The gene calls are TRBV29-1 and TRBJ2-4; no clear D. Germline V lookup: CDR1 SQVTM, CDR2 ANQGSEA. Trimming removed 3 bases from V and 0 bases from J, with 6 bases in between. The length of the CDR3 is 13 residues. The CDR3 DNA follows: TGCAGCGTTGACCGACTAGCCAAAAACATTCAGTACTTC. Translating gives CSVDRLAKNIQYF.

The chain uses TRBV25-1 and TRBJ2-5; D remains unclear. Deletions cut 4 bases from V and 0 bases from J, with 6 bases between. Germline CDR1 and CDR2: MGHDK and SYGVNS. The CDR3 runs to 13 residues. CDR3 residues: CASSGANQETQYF. CDR3 nucleotides: TGTGCCAGCAGTGGGGCAAACCAAGAGACCCAGTACTTC.

Note on this clone: Given the absence of the conserved phenylalanine or tryptophan at the CDR3 end, a read error is likely. This sequence joins TRBV5-1 and TRBJ1-2; D gene ambiguous. V was shortened by 4 bases and J by 4 bases, with 11 bases between the two germline ends. CDR1 is SGHRS and CDR2 is YFSETQ in the germline V gene. The CDR3 is 13 residues long. The CDR3 region has the DNA TGCGCCAGCAGCCCCGGCAGAAGCTATGGCTACACCCTC. Protein: CASSPGRSYGYTL.

The chain is built from TRBV6-5 and TRBJ1-1, with no clear D. The CDR3 runs to 14 residues. V gave up 5 bases and J gave up 0 bases, with 10 bases separating them. Germline lookup yields CDR1 MNHEY and CDR2 SVGAGI. CDR3 DNA sequence: TGTGCCAGCAGTCTACACGACCTGAACACTGAAGCTTTCTTT. Translated: CASSLHDLNTEAFF.

The chain employs TRBV2 and TRBJ2-7; 9 nucleotides match TRBD1. Germline-derived CDR1 and CDR2 are SNHLY and FYNNEI. CDR3 length: 13 residues. Trimming took 3 bases from V and 9 from J; bases not matched to a gene: 6. The CDR3 DNA is TGTGCCAGCAGTGACCGGGACAGGGAAGGGCAGTACTTC. Translation gives CASSDRDREGQYF.

This clone appeared a single time. The sample carries other DNA sequences with the same CDR3. The chain combines TRBV29-1 with TRBJ2-1; no definite D call. V lost 5 bases, J lost 10 bases, and 15 bases lay in between. CDR3 size: 12 residues. CDR1 is SQVTM and CDR2 is ANQGSEA in the germline V gene. The CDR3 coding sequence is TGCAGCGTTCTGGGCCGGGCAGAAGAGCAGTTCTTC. Translation: CSVLGRAEEQFF.

This clone occurred a few times. J is TRBJ1-3 and V is TRBV6-5; D perhaps matches TRBD1 (6 bases). Germline values: CDR1 MNHEY, CDR2 SVGAGI. This CDR3 has 14 amino acids. The ends were cut back, 9 bases at V and 2 bases at J, with 14 bases in the middle. CDR3 nucleotide sequence: TGTGCCAGTTACGAGGGGGGTCCTGGAAACACCATATATTTT. It encodes CASYEGGPGNTIYF.

The chain couples TRBV10-2 to TRBJ1-6, with TRBD1 matching 8 bases. V trimming: 4 bases; J trimming: 0 bases; junction bases outside the gene matches: 8. Germline V gene data show CDR1 as WSHSY and CDR2 as SAAADI. The CDR3 spans 18 residues. As DNA, the CDR3 is TGCGCCAGCAGTGGCCAGGGGGCTCAAAGCTCCTATAATTCACCCCTCCACTTT. Protein product: CASSGQGAQSSYNSPLHF.

V gene TRBV5-1 combines with J gene TRBJ2-4, with D possibly being TRBD1 or TRBD2 (5 bases each). With 0 bases removed from V and 8 bases from J, the gap between germline ends came to 12 bases. In germline, CDR1 is SGHRS, CDR2 YFSETQ. CDR3 length equals 14 residues. This CDR3 is CASSLEGVRDIQYF. The CDR3 nucleotides read TGCGCCAGCAGCTTGGAAGGGGTGAGGGACATTCAGTACTTC.

The table lists this clone with a count of one. The gene calls are TRBV6-5 and TRBJ1-1, with D possibly being TRBD1 (6 bases). V was pared by 2 bases and J by 1 base, with 11 bases between. This CDR3 is 15 amino acids long. CDR1 MNHEY and CDR2 SVGAGI come from the germline V gene. The CDR3 sequence is CASSYTKQGNTEAFF. The DNA for the CDR3 is TGTGCCAGCAGTTACACTAAACAGGGGAACACTGAAGCTTTCTTT.

The chain employs TRBV6-4 and TRBJ1-3; D is unresolved. Between the trimmed V and J ends, which lost 2 bases and 0 bases, there was a span of 11 bases. The CDR3 has 16 residues. Germline CDR1 and CDR2: MRHNA and SNTAGT. The DNA for the CDR3 is TGTGCCAGCAGTGACCCGGACGGTATCTCTGGAAACACCATATATTTT. This encodes CASSDPDGISGNTIYF.